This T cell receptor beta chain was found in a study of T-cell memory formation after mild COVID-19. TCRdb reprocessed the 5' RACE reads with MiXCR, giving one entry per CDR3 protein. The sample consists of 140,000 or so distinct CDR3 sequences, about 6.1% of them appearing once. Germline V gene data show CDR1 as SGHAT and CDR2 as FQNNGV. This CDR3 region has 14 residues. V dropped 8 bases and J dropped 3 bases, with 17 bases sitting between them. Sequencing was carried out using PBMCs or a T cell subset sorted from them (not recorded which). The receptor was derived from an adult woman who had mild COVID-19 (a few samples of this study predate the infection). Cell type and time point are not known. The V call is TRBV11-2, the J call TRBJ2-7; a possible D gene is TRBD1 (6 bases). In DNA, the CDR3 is TGTGCCAGCGCGACAGGAGTAGCGATCTACGAGCAGTACTTC. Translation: CASATGVAIYEQYF.